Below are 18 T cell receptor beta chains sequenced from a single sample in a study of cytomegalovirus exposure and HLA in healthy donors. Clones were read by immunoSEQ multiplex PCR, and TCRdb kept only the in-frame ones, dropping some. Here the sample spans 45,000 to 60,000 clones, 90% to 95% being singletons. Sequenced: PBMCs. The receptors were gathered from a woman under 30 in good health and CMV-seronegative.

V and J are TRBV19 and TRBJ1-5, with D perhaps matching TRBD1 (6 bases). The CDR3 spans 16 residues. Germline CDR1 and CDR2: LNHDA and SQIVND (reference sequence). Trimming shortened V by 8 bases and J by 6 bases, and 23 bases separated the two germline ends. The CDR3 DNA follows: TGTGCCAGTTCTGCCCCGACTCAGGGAGGGGGTCAGCCCCAGCATTTT. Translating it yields CASSAPTQGGGQPQHF.

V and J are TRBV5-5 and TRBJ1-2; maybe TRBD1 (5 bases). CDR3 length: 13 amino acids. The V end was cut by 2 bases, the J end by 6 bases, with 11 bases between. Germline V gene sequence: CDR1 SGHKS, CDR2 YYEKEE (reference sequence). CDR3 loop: CASSLSRVHGYTF. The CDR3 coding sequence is TGTGCCAGCAGCTTAAGCAGGGTTCATGGCTACACCTTC. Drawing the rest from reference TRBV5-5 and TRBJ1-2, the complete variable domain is DAGVTQSPTHLIKTRGQQVTLRCSPISGHKSVSWYQQVLGQGPQFIFQYYEKEERGRGNFPDRFSARQFPNYSSELNVNALLLGDSALYLCASSLSRVHGYTFGSGTRLTVV.

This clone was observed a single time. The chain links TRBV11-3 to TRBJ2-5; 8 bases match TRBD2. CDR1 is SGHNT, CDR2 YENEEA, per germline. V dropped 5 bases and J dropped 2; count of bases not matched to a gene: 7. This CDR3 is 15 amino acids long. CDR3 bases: TGTGCCAGCAGCCAGAGGCGCGGGAGGCAAGAGACCCAGTACTTC. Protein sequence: CASSQRRGRQETQYF.

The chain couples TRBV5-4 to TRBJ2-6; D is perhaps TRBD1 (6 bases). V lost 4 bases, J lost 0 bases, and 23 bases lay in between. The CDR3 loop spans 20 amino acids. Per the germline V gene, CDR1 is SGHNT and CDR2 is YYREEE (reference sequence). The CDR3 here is CASSHPTAAGENSGANVLTF. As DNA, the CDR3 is TGTGCCAGCAGCCACCCAACGGCTGCAGGGGAGAACTCTGGGGCCAACGTCCTGACTTTC.

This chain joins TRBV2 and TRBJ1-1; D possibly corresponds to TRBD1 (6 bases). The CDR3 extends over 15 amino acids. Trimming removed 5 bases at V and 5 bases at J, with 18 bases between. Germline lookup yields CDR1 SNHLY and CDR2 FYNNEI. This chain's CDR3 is CASSLKGGVVTEAFF. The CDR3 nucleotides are TGTGCCAGCAGTTTAAAAGGGGGGGTGGTTACTGAAGCTTTCTTT.

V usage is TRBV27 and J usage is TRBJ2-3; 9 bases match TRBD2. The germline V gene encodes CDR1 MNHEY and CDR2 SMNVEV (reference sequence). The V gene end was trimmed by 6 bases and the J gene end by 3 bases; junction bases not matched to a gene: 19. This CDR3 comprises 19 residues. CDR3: CASSRTPRELAGITDTQYF. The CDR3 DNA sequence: TGTGCCAGCAGCCGAACCCCCCGTGAGCTAGCGGGGATTACAGATACGCAGTATTTT.

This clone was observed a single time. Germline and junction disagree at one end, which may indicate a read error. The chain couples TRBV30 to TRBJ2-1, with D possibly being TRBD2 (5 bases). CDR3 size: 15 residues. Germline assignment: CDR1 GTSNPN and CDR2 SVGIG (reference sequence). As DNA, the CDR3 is TGTGCCTGGAGTGATGGCACTAGGAGATACAGTGAGCAGTTCTTC. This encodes CAWSDGTRRYSEQFF.

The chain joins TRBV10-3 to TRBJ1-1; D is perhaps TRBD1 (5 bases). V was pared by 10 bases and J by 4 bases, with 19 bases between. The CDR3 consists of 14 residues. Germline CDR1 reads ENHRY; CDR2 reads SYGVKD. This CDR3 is CASGTSNEGTEAFF. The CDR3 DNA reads TGTGCCAGCGGGACTTCCAACGAGGGCACTGAAGCTTTCTTT.

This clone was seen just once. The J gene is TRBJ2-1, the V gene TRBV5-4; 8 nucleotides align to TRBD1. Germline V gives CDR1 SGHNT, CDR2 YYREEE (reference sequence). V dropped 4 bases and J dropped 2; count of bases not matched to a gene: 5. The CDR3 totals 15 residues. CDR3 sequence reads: CASSAPGQAYNEQFF. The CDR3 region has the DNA TGTGCCAGCAGCGCACCGGGACAGGCCTACAATGAGCAGTTCTTC.

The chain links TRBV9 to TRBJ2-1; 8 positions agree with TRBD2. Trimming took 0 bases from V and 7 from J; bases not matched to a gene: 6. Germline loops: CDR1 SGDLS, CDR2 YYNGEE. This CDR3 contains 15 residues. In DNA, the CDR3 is TGTGCCAGCAGCGTAGACGGGACTAGTGTGAATGAGCAGTTCTTC. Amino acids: CASSVDGTSVNEQFF.

The CDR3 reads CASSPVGGDQETQYF. CDR3 nucleotides: TGTGCCAGCAGCCCCGTGGGGGGTGACCAAGAGACCCAGTACTTC. The chain uses TRBV7-2 and TRBJ2-5; D might be TRBD2 (6 bases). Germline V gene lookup returns CDR1 SGHTA and CDR2 FQGNSA. There are 15 residues in the CDR3. Deletions cut 5 bases from V and 0 bases from J, with 13 bases between.

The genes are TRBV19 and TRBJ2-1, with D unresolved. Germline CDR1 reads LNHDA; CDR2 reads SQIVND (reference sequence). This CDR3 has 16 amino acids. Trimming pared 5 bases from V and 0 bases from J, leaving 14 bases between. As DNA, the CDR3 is TGTGCCAGTAGTCCTATAACCCTGAGCTCCTACAATGAGCAGTTCTTC. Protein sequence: CASSPITLSSYNEQFF. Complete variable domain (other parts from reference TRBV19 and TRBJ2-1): DGGITQSPKYLFRKEGQNVTLSCEQNLNHDAMYWYRQDPGQGLRLIYYSQIVNDFQKGDIAEGYSVSREKKESFPLTVTSAQKNPTAFYLCASSPITLSSYNEQFFGPGTRLTVL.

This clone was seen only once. This CDR3 reads CASENTAGDGYEQYV. CDR3 coding DNA: TGTGCCAGCGAGAACACGGCGGGGGACGGATACGAGCAGTACGTC. The genes are TRBV2 and TRBJ2-7; 7 bases map to TRBD2. The V gene's germline CDR1 is SNHLY and CDR2 FYNNEI. V gave up 8 bases and J gave up 4 bases; unmatched junction bases: 14. The CDR3 runs to 15 residues.

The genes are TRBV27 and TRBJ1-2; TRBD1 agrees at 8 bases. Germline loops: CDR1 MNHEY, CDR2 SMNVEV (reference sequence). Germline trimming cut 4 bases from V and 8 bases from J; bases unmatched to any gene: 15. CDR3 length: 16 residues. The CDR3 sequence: CASSSTTGQARRGYTF. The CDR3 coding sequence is TGTGCCAGCAGTTCTACTACGGGACAGGCGAGGAGAGGCTACACCTTC.

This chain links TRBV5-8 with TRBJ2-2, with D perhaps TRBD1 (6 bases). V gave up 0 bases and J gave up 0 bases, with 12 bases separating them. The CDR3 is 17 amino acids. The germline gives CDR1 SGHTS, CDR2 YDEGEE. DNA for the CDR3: TGTGCCAGCAGCTTGGTTTCCTGGGGGCCGAACACCGGGGAGCTGTTTTTT. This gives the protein CASSLVSWGPNTGELFF.

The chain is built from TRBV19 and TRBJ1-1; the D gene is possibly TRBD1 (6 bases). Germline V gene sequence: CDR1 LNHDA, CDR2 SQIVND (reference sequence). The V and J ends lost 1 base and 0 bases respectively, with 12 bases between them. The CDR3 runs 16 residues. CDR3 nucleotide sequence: TGTGCCAGTAGTATAGGGGACATATCCATGAACACTGAAGCTTTCTTT. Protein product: CASSIGDISMNTEAFF.

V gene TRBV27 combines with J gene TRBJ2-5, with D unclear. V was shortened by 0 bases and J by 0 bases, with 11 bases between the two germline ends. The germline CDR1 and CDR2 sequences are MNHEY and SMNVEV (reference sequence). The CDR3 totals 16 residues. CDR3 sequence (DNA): TGTGCCAGCAGTTTATCGGTGGAGACTTACCAAGAGACCCAGTACTTC. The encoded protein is CASSLSVETYQETQYF.

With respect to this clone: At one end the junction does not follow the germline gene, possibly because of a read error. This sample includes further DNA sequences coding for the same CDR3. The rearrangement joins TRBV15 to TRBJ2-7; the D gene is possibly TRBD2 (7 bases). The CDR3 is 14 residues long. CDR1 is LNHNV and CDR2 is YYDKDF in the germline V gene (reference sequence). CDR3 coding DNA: TGTGCCACCAGCAGGGGGGGGACACCCTACGAGCAGTACTTT. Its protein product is CATSRGGTPYEQYF.